The clone carrying this T cell receptor beta chain was counted a few times. Individual cDNA molecules each received unique molecular identifiers attached to them. In TCRdb, the 5' RACE reads were re-called with MiXCR into one record per CDR3 protein. The sample includes 30,000 to 40,000 distinct CDR3 sequences, approximately 4.6% of them seen just once. The sample is drawn from a study of early T cells in non-severe SARS-CoV-2 infection. Turning to the study itself: Chains were unpaired, as sequencing was done on bulk RNA from unsorted whole blood.

Trimming removed 2 bases at V and 7 bases at J, with 10 bases between. The CDR3 contains 12 residues. The germline V gene encodes CDR1 SGHKS and CDR2 YYEKEE (reference sequence). Material: whole blood. The chain employs TRBV5-5 and TRBJ2-7; TRBD1 might be the D (5 bases). The clonotype was recovered from an adult who was a healthcare worker with PCR-confirmed SARS-CoV-2 infection or an uninfected control (not recorded which). Here the CDR3 reads CASSFQDTEQYF. The CDR3 DNA reads as TGTGCCAGCAGCTTTCAGGACACAGAGCAGTACTTC.